Only a few counts were recorded for the clone carrying this T cell receptor (beta chain). TCRdb re-derived calls from the reads in MiXCR, one entry per CDR3 protein. Counted here are 500,000 or so distinct CDR3 sequences, about 17% occurring once; the ten biggest clones make up 20% to 30%. There are 15 residues in the CDR3. V was pared by 2 bases and J by 7 bases, with 16 bases between. From germline, CDR1 is SGDLS and CDR2 YYNGEE. The data were obtained in a study of T cell repertoires in cytomegalovirus infection. The rearrangement joins TRBV9 to TRBJ2-1; tentative D call: TRBD2 (7 bases). Sequencing input: CD8+ T cells from PBMCs. The sequence derives from a human donor in good health (CMV status not recorded). Some clones in this sample may be carry-over from other donors' samples. The DNA for the CDR3 is TGTGCCAGCAGCGTTGGGGGGGGGCCCGGGAATGAGCAGTTCTTC. It translates to CASSVGGGPGNEQFF.